This TCR beta chain stems from a study of blood T cells in healthy people across ages. Trimming pared 5 bases from V and 7 bases from J, leaving 11 bases between. CDR3 size: 13 residues. The V gene's germline CDR1 is SGHAT and CDR2 FQNNGV. This clonotype was counted between two and nine times. Together with a sample-barcoded 5' primer, a J-beta primer mix was included in a second PCR lasting about 7 to 11 cycles. Each cDNA molecule was tagged by a template-switch adaptor that had 12 random nucleotides. Samples each returned at least 3 million CDR3-containing paired-end reads. Each CDR3 protein is one row after TCRdb ran MiXCR on the 5' RACE reads. The sample holds hundreds of thousands of distinct CDR3 sequences, about a fifth seen once.

The V call is TRBV11-2, the J call TRBJ1-4; no clear D. The clonotype comes from a man aged 70 or older in good health. Material: blood. The DNA of the CDR3 is TGTGCCAGCAGCCAGAGACCAACTGAAAAACTGTTTTTT. Encoded protein: CASSQRPTEKLFF.